This T cell receptor beta chain stems from a study of CD8 T cells in ankylosing spondylitis. V lost 5 bases and J lost 7, with 21 bases in between. The CDR3 runs 17 residues. TCRdb passed the 5' RACE reads through MiXCR, listing each CDR3 protein once. The table includes about 240,000 distinct CDR3 sequences, roughly a quarter detected once. Study observations and caveats: Seemingly distinctive of ankylosing spondylitis blood was a TCR beta motif formed by eight highly homologous variants.

This clonotype was observed a few times. Antigen specificity is unknown. Material: blood, either unsorted or a sorted T cell fraction (not recorded which). The sequence was collected from a male donor with ankylosing spondylitis or in good health (not recorded which). The genes are TRBV12-3 or TRBV12-4 and TRBJ1-6; the D gene is possibly TRBD1 (6 bases). The CDR3 sequence is CASSVGRGRWSNSPLHF. The DNA for the CDR3 is TGTGCCAGCAGTGTGGGGCGGGGGCGCTGGTCGAATTCACCCCTCCACTTT.